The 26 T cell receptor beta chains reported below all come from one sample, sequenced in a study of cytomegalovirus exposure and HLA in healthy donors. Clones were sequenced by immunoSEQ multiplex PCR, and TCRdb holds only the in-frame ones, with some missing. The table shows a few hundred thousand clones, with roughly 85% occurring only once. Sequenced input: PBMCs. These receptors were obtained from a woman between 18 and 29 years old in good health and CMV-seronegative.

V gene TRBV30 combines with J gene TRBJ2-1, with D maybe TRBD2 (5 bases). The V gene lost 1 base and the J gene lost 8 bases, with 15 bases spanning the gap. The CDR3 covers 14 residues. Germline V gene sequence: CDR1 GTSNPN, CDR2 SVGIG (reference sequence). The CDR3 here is CAWSAEVGQYEQFF. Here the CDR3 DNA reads TGTGCCTGGAGTGCGGAGGTCGGGCAATATGAGCAGTTCTTC.

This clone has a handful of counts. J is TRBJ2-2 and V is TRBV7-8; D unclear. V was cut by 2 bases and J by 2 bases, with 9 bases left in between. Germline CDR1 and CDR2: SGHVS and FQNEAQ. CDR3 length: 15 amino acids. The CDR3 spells CASSLFRINTGELFF. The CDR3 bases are TGTGCCAGCAGCTTATTCAGGATAAACACCGGGGAGCTGTTTTTT.

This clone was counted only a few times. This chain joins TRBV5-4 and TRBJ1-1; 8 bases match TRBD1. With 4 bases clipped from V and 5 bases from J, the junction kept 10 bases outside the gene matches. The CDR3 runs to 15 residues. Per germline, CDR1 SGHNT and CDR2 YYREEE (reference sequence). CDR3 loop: CASSPTQDRGTEAFF. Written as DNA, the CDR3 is TGTGCCAGCAGCCCAACCCAAGACAGGGGTACTGAAGCTTTCTTT.

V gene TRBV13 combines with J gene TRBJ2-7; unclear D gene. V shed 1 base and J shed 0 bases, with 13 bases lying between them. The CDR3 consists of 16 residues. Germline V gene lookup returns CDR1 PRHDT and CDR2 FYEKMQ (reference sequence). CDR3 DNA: TGTGCCAGCAGCTTAGACTTTGCTCCTATCTCCTACGAGCAGTACTTC. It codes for CASSLDFAPISYEQYF.

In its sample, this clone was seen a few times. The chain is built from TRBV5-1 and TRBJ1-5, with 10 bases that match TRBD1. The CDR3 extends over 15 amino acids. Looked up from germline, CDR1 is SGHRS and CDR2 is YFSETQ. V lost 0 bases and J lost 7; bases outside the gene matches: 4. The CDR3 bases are TGCGCCAGCAGCTTGGATGGGACAGGGGAACAGCCCCAGCATTTT. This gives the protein CASSLDGTGEQPQHF.

The CDR3 here is CSVEDRRVGSLSYNEQFF. The CDR3 region has the DNA TGCAGCGTTGAAGATAGGCGGGTGGGCAGCCTGTCCTACAATGAGCAGTTCTTC. The chain links TRBV29-1 to TRBJ2-1, with D possibly being TRBD2 (5 bases). The V end lost 0 bases, the J end lost 1 base, and 19 bases lay between the germline ends. The CDR3 runs 18 residues. Germline V gene lookup returns CDR1 SQVTM and CDR2 ANQGSEA.

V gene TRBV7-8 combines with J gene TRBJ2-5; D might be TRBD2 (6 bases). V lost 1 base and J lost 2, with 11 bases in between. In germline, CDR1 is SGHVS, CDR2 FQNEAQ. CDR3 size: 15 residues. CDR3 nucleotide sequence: TGTGCCAGCAGCTTAGTCGCGGGACTGCAAGAGACCCAGTACTTC. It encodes CASSLVAGLQETQYF.

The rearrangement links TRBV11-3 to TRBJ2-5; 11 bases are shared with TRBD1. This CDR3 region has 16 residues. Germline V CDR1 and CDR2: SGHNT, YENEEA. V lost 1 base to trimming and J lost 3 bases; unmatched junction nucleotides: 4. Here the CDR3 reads CASSLGDRGAEETQYF. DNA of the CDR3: TGTGCCAGCAGCTTAGGGGACAGGGGGGCGGAAGAGACCCAGTACTTC. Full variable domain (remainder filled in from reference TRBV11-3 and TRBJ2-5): EAGVVQSPRYKIIEKKQPVAFWCNPISGHNTLYWYLQNLGQGPELLIRYENEEAVDDSQLPKDRFSAERLKGVDSTLKIQPAELGDSAVYLCASSLGDRGAEETQYFGPGTRLLVL.

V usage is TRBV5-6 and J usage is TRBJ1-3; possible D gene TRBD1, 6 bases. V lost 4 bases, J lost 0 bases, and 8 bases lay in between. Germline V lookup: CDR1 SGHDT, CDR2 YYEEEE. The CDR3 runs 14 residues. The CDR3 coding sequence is TGTGCCAGCAGCCAACAGGGCTCTGGAAACACCATATATTTT. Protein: CASSQQGSGNTIYF.

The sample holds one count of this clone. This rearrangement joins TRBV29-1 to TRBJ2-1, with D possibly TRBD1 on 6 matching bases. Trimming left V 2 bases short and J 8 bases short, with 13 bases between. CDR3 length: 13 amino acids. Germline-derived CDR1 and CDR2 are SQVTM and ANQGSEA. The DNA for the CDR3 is TGCAGCGTTGAAATGGGGGCAGGGGATGAGCAGTTCTTC. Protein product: CSVEMGAGDEQFF.

The CDR3 DNA reads as TGCGCCAGCAGCTTGGGACAGGGGGCTTCCAATGAGCAGTTCTTC. This codes for CASSLGQGASNEQFF. The chain carries TRBV5-1 and TRBJ2-1; TRBD1 matches 10 bases. Per germline, CDR1 SGHRS and CDR2 YFSETQ. The ends lost 0 bases at V and 6 bases at J; junction bases unmatched: 3. The CDR3 length is 15 residues.

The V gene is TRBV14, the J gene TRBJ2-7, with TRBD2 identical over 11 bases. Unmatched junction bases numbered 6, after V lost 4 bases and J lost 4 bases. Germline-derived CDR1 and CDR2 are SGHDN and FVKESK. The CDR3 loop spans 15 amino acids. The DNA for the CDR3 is TGTGCCAGCAGCCGGGGAACTAGCGGGAGATACGAGCAGTACTTC. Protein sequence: CASSRGTSGRYEQYF.

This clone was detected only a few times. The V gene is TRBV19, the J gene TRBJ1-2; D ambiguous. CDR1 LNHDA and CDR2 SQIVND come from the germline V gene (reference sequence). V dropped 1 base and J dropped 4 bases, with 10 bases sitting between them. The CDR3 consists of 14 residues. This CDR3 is CASSIGAASYGYTF. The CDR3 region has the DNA TGTGCCAGTAGTATAGGAGCGGCCTCCTATGGCTACACCTTC.

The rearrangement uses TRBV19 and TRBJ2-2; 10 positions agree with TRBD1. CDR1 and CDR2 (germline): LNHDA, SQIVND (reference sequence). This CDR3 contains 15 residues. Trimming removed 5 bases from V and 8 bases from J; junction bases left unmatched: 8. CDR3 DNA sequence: TGTGCCAGTAGTTCCGGACAGGGGGGGCCTGGGGAGCTGTTTTTT. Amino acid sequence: CASSSGQGGPGELFF.

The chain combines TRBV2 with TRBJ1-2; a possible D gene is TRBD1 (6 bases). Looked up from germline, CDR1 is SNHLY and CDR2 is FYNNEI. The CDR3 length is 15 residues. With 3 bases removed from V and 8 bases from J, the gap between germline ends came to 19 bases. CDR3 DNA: TGTGCCAGCAGTGAGCTACAAGGGGGTTCGAGGGGCTACACCTTC. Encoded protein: CASSELQGGSRGYTF.

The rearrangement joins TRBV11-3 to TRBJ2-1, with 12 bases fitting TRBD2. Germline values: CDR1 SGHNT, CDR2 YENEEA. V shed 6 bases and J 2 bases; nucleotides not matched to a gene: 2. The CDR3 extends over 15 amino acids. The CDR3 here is CASSRLAGAYNEQFF. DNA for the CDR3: TGTGCCAGCAGTAGACTAGCGGGAGCCTACAATGAGCAGTTCTTC.

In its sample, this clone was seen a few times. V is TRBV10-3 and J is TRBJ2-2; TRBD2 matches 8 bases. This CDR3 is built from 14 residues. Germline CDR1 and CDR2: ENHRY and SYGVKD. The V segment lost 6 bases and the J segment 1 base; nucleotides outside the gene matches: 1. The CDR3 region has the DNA TGTGCCATCAGGGGACTAGAGAACACCGGGGAGCTGTTTTTT. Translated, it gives CAIRGLENTGELFF.

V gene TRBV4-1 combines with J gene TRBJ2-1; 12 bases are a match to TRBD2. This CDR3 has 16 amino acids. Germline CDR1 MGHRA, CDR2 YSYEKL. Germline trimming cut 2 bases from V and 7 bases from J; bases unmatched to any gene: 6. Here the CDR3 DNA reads TGCGCCAGCAGCCAACTTTGGACTAGCGGGAAAAATGAGCAGTTCTTC. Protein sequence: CASSQLWTSGKNEQFF.

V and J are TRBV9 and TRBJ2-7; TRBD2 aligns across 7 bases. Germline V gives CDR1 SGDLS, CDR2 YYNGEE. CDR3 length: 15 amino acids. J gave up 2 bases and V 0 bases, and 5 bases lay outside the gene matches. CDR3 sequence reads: CASSVDGGGPYEQYF. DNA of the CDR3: TGTGCCAGCAGCGTAGATGGGGGAGGGCCCTACGAGCAGTACTTC.

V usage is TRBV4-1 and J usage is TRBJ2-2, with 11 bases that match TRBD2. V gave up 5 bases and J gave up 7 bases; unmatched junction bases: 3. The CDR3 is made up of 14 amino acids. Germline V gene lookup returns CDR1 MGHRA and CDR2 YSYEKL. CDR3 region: CASSRTSGLGELFF. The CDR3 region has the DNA TGCGCCAGCAGCAGGACTAGCGGGCTCGGGGAGCTGTTTTTT.

CDR3 residues: CASILGGIGYEQYF. The DNA of the CDR3 is TGTGCCAGCATCCTCGGGGGGATCGGCTACGAGCAGTACTTC. The chain joins TRBV6-1 to TRBJ2-7; TRBD2 matches at 7 bases. This CDR3 comprises 14 residues. Trimming removed 7 bases from V and 3 bases from J; junction bases left unmatched: 9. From germline, CDR1 is MNHNS and CDR2 SASEGT.

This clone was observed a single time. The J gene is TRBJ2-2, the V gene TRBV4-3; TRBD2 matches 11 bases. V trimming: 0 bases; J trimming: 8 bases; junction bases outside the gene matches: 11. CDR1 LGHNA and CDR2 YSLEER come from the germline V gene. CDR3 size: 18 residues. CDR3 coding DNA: TGCGCCAGCAGCCAAGACAGGCTAGCGGGAGGTCGGGGAGGGGAGCTGTTTTTT. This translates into CASSQDRLAGGRGGELFF.

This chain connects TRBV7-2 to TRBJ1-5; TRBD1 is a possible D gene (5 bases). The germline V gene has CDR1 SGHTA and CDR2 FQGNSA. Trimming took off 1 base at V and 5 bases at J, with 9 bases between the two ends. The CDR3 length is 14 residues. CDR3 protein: CASSLGGRDQPQHF. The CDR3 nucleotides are TGTGCCAGCAGCTTAGGTGGCAGGGATCAGCCCCAGCATTTT.

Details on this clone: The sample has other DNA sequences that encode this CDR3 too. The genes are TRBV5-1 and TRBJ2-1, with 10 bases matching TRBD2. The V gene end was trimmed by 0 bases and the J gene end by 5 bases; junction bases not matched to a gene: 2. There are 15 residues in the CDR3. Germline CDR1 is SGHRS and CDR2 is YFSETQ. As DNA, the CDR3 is TGCGCCAGCAGCTTGGTCCTAGCGGGGGACAATGAGCAGTTCTTC. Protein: CASSLVLAGDNEQFF.

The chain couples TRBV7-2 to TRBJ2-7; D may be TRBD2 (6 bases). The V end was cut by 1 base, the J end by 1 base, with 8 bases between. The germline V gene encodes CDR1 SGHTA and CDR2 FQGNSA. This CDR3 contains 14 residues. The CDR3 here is CASSLVGGSYEQYF. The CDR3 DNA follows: TGTGCCAGCAGCTTAGTCGGGGGATCCTACGAGCAGTACTTC.

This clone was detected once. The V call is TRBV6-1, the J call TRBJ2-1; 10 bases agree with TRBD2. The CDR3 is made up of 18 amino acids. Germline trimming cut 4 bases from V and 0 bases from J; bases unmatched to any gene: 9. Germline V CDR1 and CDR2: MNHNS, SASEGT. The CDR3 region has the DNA TGTGCCAGCAGTGGGACTCCCGCTAGCGGGAGCTCCTACAATGAGCAGTTCTTC. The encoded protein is CASSGTPASGSSYNEQFF.